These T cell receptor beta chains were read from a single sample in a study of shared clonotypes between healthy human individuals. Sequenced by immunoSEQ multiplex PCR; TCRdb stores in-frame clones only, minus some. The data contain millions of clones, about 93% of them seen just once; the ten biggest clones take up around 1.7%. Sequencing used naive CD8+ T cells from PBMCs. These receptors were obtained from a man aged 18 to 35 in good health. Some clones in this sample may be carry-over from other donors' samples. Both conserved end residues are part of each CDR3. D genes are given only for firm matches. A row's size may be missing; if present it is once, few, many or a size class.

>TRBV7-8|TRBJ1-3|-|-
CASSSPAGPEDTIYF
TGTGCCAGCAGCTCACCAGCAGGCCCAGAGGACACCATATATTTT
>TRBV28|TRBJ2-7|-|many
CASSFSYEQYF
TGTGCCAGCAGTTTCTCCTACGAGCAGTACTTC
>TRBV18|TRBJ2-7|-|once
CASSPPSRGSSYEQYF
TGTGCCAGCTCACCACCGTCCAGGGGCAGCTCCTACGAGCAGTACTTC
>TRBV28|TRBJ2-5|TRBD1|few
CASSQDRAETQYF
TGTGCCAGCAGTCAGGACAGGGCGGAGACCCAGTACTTC
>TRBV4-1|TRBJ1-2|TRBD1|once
CASSQPLGQGILPPYGYTF
TGCGCCAGCAGCCAACCCTTGGGACAGGGAATTCTACCTCCCTATGGCTACACCTTC
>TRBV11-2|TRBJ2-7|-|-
CASSSGTNEQYF
TGTGCCAGCAGCTCCGGGACAAACGAGCAGTACTTC
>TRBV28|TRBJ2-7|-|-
CASSSGPHGDRYEQYF
TGTGCCAGCAGTTCGGGGCCCCATGGTGATCGCTACGAGCAGTACTTC
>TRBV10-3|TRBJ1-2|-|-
CAIGTPQPNYGYTF
TGTGCCATTGGGACCCCTCAGCCGAACTATGGCTACACCTTC
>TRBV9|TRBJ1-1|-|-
CASSVKGFNTEAFF
TGTGCCAGCAGCGTCAAGGGGTTCAACACTGAAGCTTTCTTT
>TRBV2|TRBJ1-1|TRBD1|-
CASTLQGRGRWGGEAFF
TGTGCCAGCACACTGCAGGGCAGGGGGCGCTGGGGGGGTGAAGCTTTCTTT
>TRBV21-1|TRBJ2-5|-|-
CASSKTGTPSQYF
TGTGCCAGCAGCAAGACTGGGACTCCGTCCCAGTACTTC
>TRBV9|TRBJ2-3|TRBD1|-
CASSVVAGGVTDTQYF
TGTGCCAGCAGCGTAGTAGCAGGGGGCGTCACAGATACGCAGTATTTT
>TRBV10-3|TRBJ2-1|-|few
CAISEEETKQFF
TGTGCCATCAGTGAGGAAGAAACAAAGCAGTTCTTC
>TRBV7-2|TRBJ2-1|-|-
CASSLQGSYNEQFF
TGTGCCAGCAGCTTACAGGGTTCCTACAATGAGCAGTTCTTC
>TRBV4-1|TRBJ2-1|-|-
CASSRELNEQFF
TGCGCCAGCAGCCGGGAGCTCAATGAGCAGTTCTTC
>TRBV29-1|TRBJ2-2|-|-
CSVEEMYGGELFF
TGCAGCGTTGAAGAAATGTACGGGGGGGAGCTGTTTTTT
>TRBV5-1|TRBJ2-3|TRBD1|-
CASSLTLQGFVSDTQYF
TGCGCCAGCAGCCTTACTTTACAGGGGTTTGTCTCGGATACGCAGTATTTT
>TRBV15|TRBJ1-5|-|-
CATSRSRTNQPQHF
TGTGCCACCAGCAGGTCCAGGACCAATCAGCCCCAGCATTTT
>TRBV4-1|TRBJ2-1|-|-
CASSHLRSYNEQFF
TGCGCCAGCAGCCATCTACGGTCCTACAATGAGCAGTTCTTC
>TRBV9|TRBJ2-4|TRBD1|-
CASSTGQGVSQNIQYF
TGTGCCAGCAGCACCGGACAGGGTGTATCCCAAAACATTCAGTACTTC
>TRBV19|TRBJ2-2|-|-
CASMVGQGKNTGELFF
TGTGCCAGTATGGTTGGGCAGGGGAAGAACACCGGGGAGCTGTTTTTT
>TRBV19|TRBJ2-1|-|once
CASSISGIYNEQFF
TGTGCCAGTAGTATCTCAGGAATCTACAATGAGCAGTTCTTC
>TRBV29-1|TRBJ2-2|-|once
CSLHEGQADLGGELFF
TGCAGCCTACATGAGGGGCAGGCAGATCTAGGCGGGGAGCTGTTTTTT
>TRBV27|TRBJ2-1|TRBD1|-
CASSLSTGGNEQFF
TGTGCCAGCAGTTTATCTACAGGGGGGAATGAGCAGTTCTTC
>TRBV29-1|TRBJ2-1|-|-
CSVPKRGNEQFF
TGCAGCGTTCCCAAACGGGGCAATGAGCAGTTCTTC
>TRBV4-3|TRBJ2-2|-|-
CASSPAESGELFF
TGCGCCAGCAGCCCGGCCGAGTCCGGGGAGCTGTTTTTT
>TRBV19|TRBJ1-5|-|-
CASSRRGAGNQPQHF
TGTGCCAGTAGTCGTCGGGGAGCGGGCAATCAGCCCCAGCATTTT
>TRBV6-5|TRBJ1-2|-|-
CASSYPRKGDYGYTF
TGTGCCAGCAGTTACCCACGTAAGGGGGACTATGGCTACACCTTC
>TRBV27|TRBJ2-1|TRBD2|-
CASRVAGDYNEQFF
TGTGCCAGCAGAGTAGCGGGGGATTACAATGAGCAGTTCTTC
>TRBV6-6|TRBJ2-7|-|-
CASTTGSYEQYF
TGTGCCAGCACCACAGGCAGTTACGAGCAGTACTTC
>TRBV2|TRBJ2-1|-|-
CASSPGTDRFF
TGTGCCAGCAGTCCCGGGACGGATCGATTCTTC
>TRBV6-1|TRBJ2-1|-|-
CALRGLAMEQFF
TGTGCCCTCCGAGGTCTAGCGATGGAGCAGTTCTTC
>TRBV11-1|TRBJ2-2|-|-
CASSSGAGELFF
TGTGCCAGCAGCTCCGGGGCCGGGGAGCTGTTTTTT
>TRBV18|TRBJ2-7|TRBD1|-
CASSHRDRGYEQYF
TGTGCCAGCTCACACCGGGACAGAGGCTACGAGCAGTACTTC
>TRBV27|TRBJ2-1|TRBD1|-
CASSFGTGINEQFF
TGTGCCAGCAGCTTTGGGACAGGCATCAATGAGCAGTTCTTC
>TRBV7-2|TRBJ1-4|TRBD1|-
CASTSWGQTTTNEKLFF
TGTGCCAGCACCTCTTGGGGACAGACTACAACTAATGAAAAACTGTTTTTT
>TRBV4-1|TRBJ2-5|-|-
CASTPTVGLETQYF
TGCGCCAGCACCCCTACCGTGGGGTTGGAGACCCAGTACTTC